These 24 T cell receptor beta chains were all obtained from the same sample, sequenced in a study of T-cell reconstitution after alpha-beta-depleted transplantation in children. Unique molecular identifiers tagged the TCRbeta library. Using its own MiXCR run on the PCR reads, TCRdb lists one record per CDR3 protein. Here the sample spans fewer than 1 million distinct CDR3 sequences, around 17% being singletons. Specimen: PBMCs, mostly from graft donor cells, collected 360 days after TCRalphabeta/CD19-depleted stem cell transplant. The source is a male patient between 10 and 17 years old who had a stem cell transplant for acute lymphoblastic leukemia, so the T cells may come from the graft donor.

There are a few counts of this clonotype. The chain uses TRBV5-4 and TRBJ1-4; TRBD1 matches 7 bases. The V gene's germline CDR1 is SGHNT and CDR2 YYREEE (reference sequence). V trimming: 3 bases; J trimming: 4 bases; junction bases outside the gene matches: 12. The CDR3 loop spans 17 amino acids. CDR3 protein: CASSSGQPGQLNEKLFF. Here the CDR3 DNA reads TGTGCCAGCAGCTCGGGACAGCCAGGACAACTTAATGAAAAACTGTTTTTT.

This chain uses TRBV5-1 with TRBJ1-2, with TRBD1 matching over 7 bases. Germline V lookup: CDR1 SGHRS, CDR2 YFSETQ. The CDR3 runs to 16 residues. Trimming took 0 bases from V and 2 from J; bases not matched to a gene: 7. CDR3 sequence reads: CASSLATGTSNYGYTF. The CDR3 nucleotides are TGCGCCAGCAGCTTGGCGACAGGGACCTCCAACTATGGCTACACCTTC. Full variable domain (outside the CDR3, taken from reference TRBV5-1 and TRBJ1-2): KAGVTQTPRYLIKTRGQQVTLSCSPISGHRSVSWYQQTPGQGLQFLFEYFSETQRNKGNFPGRFSGRQFSNSRSEMNVSTLELGDSALYLCASSLATGTSNYGYTFGSGTRLTVV.

The chain recombines TRBV24-1 with TRBJ2-1, with 7 bases fitting TRBD1. Trimming cost V 4 bases and J 2 bases; bases outside gene matches: 7. This CDR3 is built from 16 residues. Germline V gene data show CDR1 as KGHDR and CDR2 as SFDVKD. The CDR3 sequence: CATSDSTGSTYNEQFF. The CDR3 nucleotides read TGTGCCACCAGTGACTCGACAGGGAGCACCTACAATGAGCAGTTCTTC.

The chain joins TRBV7-6 to TRBJ2-5; D may be TRBD2 (5 bases). The CDR3 is 16 residues long. Trimming left V 4 bases short and J 0 bases short, with 15 bases between. In germline, CDR1 is SGHVS, CDR2 FNYEAQ. Here the CDR3 reads CASSSPLRRNQETQYF. The CDR3 coding sequence is TGTGCCAGCAGCTCCCCCTTAAGGAGGAACCAAGAGACCCAGTACTTC.

The V and J genes are TRBV12-3 or TRBV12-4 and TRBJ2-5, with 10 positions matching TRBD2. This CDR3 is 15 amino acids long. V trimming: 5 bases; J trimming: 0 bases; junction bases outside the gene matches: 3. The CDR3 reads CASSGLAENQETQYF. The DNA of the CDR3 is TGTGCCAGCAGTGGACTAGCGGAAAACCAAGAGACCCAGTACTTC.

This clonotype was observed a few times. The V call is TRBV20-1, the J call TRBJ2-3; no definite D call. V dropped 0 bases and J dropped 2 bases, with 15 bases sitting between them. The CDR3 has 16 amino acids. Germline CDR1 is DFQATT and CDR2 is SNEGSKA (reference sequence). CDR3 protein: CSAREPATGFTDTQYF. The DNA for the CDR3 is TGCAGTGCTAGAGAACCTGCGACCGGATTCACAGATACGCAGTATTTT.

The chain uses TRBV19 and TRBJ2-7; 7 bases agree with TRBD1. With V trimmed by 3 bases and J by 0 bases, 2 bases remained unmatched. Germline values: CDR1 LNHDA, CDR2 SQIVND (reference sequence). The CDR3 runs 14 residues. The CDR3 here is CASSIQGDSYEQYF. For the CDR3, the DNA is TGTGCCAGTAGTATCCAGGGGGACTCCTACGAGCAGTACTTC.

This clonotype showed up many times. The rearrangement links TRBV6-1 to TRBJ1-1, with 10 nucleotides matching TRBD1. This CDR3 is built from 15 residues. The trim removed 5 bases at V and 0 bases at J, leaving 3 bases unmatched. Per germline, CDR1 MNHNS and CDR2 SASEGT. The CDR3 loop reads CASSWDRGMNTEAFF. CDR3 nucleotide sequence: TGTGCCAGCAGTTGGGACAGGGGTATGAACACTGAAGCTTTCTTT.

The rearrangement uses TRBV11-2 and TRBJ1-2; 7 positions match TRBD1. This CDR3 is 14 amino acids long. V lost 5 bases and J lost 4; bases outside the gene matches: 7. Germline V gene sequence: CDR1 SGHAT, CDR2 FQNNGV. DNA of the CDR3: TGTGCCAGCAGCAACTTCGGGACAGCCTATGGCTACACCTTC. The encoded protein is CASSNFGTAYGYTF.

The sample holds many counts of this clonotype. V gene TRBV12-3 or TRBV12-4 combines with J gene TRBJ2-6; perhaps TRBD2 as D (6 bases). The CDR3 length is 15 residues. The V gene lost 3 bases and the J gene lost 4 bases, with 10 bases spanning the gap. CDR3 nucleotides: TGTGCCAGCAGTTTGAGGGAGGCGGGGGCCAACGTCCTGACTTTC. Encoded protein: CASSLREAGANVLTF.

This clonotype appeared many times. The chain couples TRBV7-8 to TRBJ2-1; D is possibly TRBD1 (6 bases). CDR1 is SGHVS, CDR2 FQNEAQ, per germline. The CDR3 totals 16 residues. Trimming left V 5 bases short and J 2 bases short, with 16 bases between. The CDR3 here is CASSPRTAGTYNEQFF. In nucleotides, the CDR3 is TGTGCCAGCAGCCCGAGGACAGCAGGGACCTACAATGAGCAGTTCTTC.

This clonotype has more than one count but fewer than ten. The chain recombines TRBV12-3 or TRBV12-4 with TRBJ2-1, with D uncertain. The CDR3 length is 12 residues. V lost 7 bases and J 6 bases, leaving 10 bases between the germline ends. The CDR3 nucleotides are TGTGCCAGCAAGGTGACAAGCAATGAGCAGTTCTTC. Translating gives CASKVTSNEQFF.

As for this clonotype: Relative to the germline gene, one junction end is altered; a read error may explain this. The CDR3 is CSARWRKRTDTEYF. The DNA for the CDR3 is TGCAGTGCCCGATGGCGGAAGCGCACAGATACGGAGTATTTT. V is TRBV20-1 and J is TRBJ2-3; D not certain. Germline V gene data show CDR1 as DFQATT and CDR2 as SNEGSKA (reference sequence). CDR3 length equals 14 residues.

This clonotype was seen a few times. The chain combines TRBV5-1 with TRBJ2-7; 11 positions agree with TRBD1. The CDR3 has 15 residues. Germline V lookup: CDR1 SGHRS, CDR2 YFSETQ. The V and J ends lost 0 bases and 7 bases, in that order; junction bases with no gene match: 6. The CDR3 protein is CASSLDGQGAWEQYF. In nucleotides, the CDR3 is TGCGCCAGCAGCTTGGACGGACAGGGGGCCTGGGAGCAGTACTTC.

V gene TRBV7-3 combines with J gene TRBJ1-2; D perhaps matches TRBD1 (5 bases). There are 14 residues in the CDR3. Germline loops: CDR1 SGHTA, CDR2 FQGTGA. The V end lost 3 bases, the J end lost 4 bases, and 12 bases lay between the germline ends. CDR3 DNA: TGTGCCAGCAGCTTTGGGGGTATGGGCTATGGCTACACCTTC. Protein: CASSFGGMGYGYTF.

The chain employs TRBV7-2 and TRBJ2-1; D possibly matches TRBD1 or TRBD2 (5 bases each). Trimming removed 4 bases from V and 0 bases from J, with 16 bases in between. CDR1 and CDR2 (germline): SGHTA, FQGNSA. The CDR3 spans 17 residues. CDR3 region: CASSWDRPRYSYNEQFF. CDR3 DNA sequence: TGTGCCAGCAGCTGGGACCGACCTCGTTACTCCTACAATGAGCAGTTCTTC.

This clonotype was counted between two and nine times. This chain connects TRBV3-1 to TRBJ1-6; D unclear. The CDR3 loop spans 14 amino acids. Germline CDR1 and CDR2: LGHDT and YNNKEL (reference sequence). The germline V and J ends were trimmed by 7 bases and 9 bases, with 16 bases remaining between them. The CDR3 loop is CASTRGFHGSPLHF. CDR3 DNA: TGTGCCAGCACGAGAGGGTTCCATGGTTCACCCCTCCACTTT. Based on the CDR3 plus reference TRBV3-1 and TRBJ1-6, the full variable domain is DTAVSQTPKYLVTQMGNDKSIKCEQNLGHDTMYWYKQDSKKFLKIMFSYNNKELIINETVPNRFSPKSPDKAHLNLHINSLELGDSAVYFCASTRGFHGSPLHFGNGTRLTVT.

The chain uses TRBV5-1 and TRBJ2-2; D may be TRBD2 (6 bases). The CDR3 totals 15 residues. The V end lost 4 bases, the J end lost 4 bases, and 14 bases lay between the germline ends. The germline gives CDR1 SGHRS, CDR2 YFSETQ. The CDR3: CASSEGWRGTGELFF. The CDR3 coding sequence is TGCGCCAGCAGCGAGGGGTGGAGGGGCACCGGGGAGCTGTTTTTT.

The chain recombines TRBV13 with TRBJ2-3; 9 nucleotides align to TRBD1. Trimming at V came to 6 bases and at J to 4 bases, leaving 5 bases not matched to a gene. Germline lookup yields CDR1 PRHDT and CDR2 FYEKMQ (reference sequence). CDR3 length: 14 amino acids. CDR3 in amino acids: CASRRTGDADTQYF. The DNA for the CDR3 is TGTGCCAGCAGACGGACAGGGGACGCAGATACGCAGTATTTT.

This clonotype appeared many times. The V and J genes are TRBV29-1 and TRBJ2-7, with 8 bases aligning to TRBD1. With 4 bases clipped from V and 2 bases from J, the junction kept 1 base outside the gene matches. Germline CDR1 is SQVTM and CDR2 is ANQGSEA. The CDR3 totals 12 residues. The CDR3 DNA follows: TGCAGCGTTGTACAGGGGGCCTACGAGCAGTACTTC. Encoded protein: CSVVQGAYEQYF.

The table lists this clonotype with a few counts. The chain couples TRBV6-4 to TRBJ1-2, with D hard to call. The CDR3 spans 14 residues. V was trimmed by 5 bases and J by 1 base, leaving 11 bases between them. Germline V CDR1 and CDR2: MRHNA, SNTAGT. CDR3 protein: CASSPRPFNYGYTF. The CDR3 DNA follows: TGTGCCAGCAGTCCCCGACCGTTTAACTATGGCTACACCTTC.

This clonotype was counted a few times. The chain employs TRBV5-1 and TRBJ2-1; possibly TRBD1 or TRBD2 for D (6 bases each). V was cut by 7 bases and J by 6 bases, with 14 bases left in between. Germline V gives CDR1 SGHRS, CDR2 YFSETQ. CDR3 length: 13 residues. The CDR3 sequence is CASLGGNGNEQFF. CDR3 bases: TGCGCCAGCTTAGGGGGGAATGGCAATGAGCAGTTCTTC.

Remarks on this clonotype: The junction does not match germline at one end; this may be a read error. The chain employs TRBV7-3 and TRBJ1-2; 8 bases line up with TRBD1. This CDR3 has 15 residues. Germline V lookup: CDR1 SGHTA, CDR2 FQGTGA. In nucleotides, the CDR3 is TGTGCCAGCAGTTTGACAGGGGTTTCTAACCATGGCTACACCTTC. Translated: CASSLTGVSNHGYTF.

This chain links TRBV7-2 with TRBJ2-7; the match to TRBD2 covers 12 bases. Per the germline V gene, CDR1 is SGHTA and CDR2 is FQGNSA. The trim removed 4 bases at V and 6 bases at J, leaving 7 bases unmatched. This CDR3 has 15 amino acids. The CDR3 sequence: CASSSWTSGTGEQYF. CDR3 bases: TGTGCCAGCAGCTCCTGGACTAGCGGGACGGGCGAGCAGTACTTC.